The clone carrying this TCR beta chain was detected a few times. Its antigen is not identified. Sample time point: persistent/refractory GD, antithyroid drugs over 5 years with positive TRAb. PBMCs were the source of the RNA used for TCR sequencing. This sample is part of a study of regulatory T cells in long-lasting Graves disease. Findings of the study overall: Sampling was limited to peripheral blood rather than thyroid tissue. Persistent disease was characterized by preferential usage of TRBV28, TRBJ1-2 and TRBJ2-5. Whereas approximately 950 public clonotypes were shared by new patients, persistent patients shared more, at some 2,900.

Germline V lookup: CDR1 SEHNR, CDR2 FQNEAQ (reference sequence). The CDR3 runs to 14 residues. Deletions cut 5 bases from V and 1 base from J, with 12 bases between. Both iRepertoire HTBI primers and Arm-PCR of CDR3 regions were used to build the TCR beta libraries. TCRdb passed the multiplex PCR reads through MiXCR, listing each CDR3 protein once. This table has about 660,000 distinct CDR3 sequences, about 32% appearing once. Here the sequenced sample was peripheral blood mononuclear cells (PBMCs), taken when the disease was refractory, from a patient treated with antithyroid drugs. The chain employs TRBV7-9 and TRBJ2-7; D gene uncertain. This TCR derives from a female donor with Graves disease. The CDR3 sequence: CASSPTELSYEQYF. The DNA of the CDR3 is TGTGCCAGCAGCCCTACAGAGCTTTCCTACGAGCAGTACTTC.